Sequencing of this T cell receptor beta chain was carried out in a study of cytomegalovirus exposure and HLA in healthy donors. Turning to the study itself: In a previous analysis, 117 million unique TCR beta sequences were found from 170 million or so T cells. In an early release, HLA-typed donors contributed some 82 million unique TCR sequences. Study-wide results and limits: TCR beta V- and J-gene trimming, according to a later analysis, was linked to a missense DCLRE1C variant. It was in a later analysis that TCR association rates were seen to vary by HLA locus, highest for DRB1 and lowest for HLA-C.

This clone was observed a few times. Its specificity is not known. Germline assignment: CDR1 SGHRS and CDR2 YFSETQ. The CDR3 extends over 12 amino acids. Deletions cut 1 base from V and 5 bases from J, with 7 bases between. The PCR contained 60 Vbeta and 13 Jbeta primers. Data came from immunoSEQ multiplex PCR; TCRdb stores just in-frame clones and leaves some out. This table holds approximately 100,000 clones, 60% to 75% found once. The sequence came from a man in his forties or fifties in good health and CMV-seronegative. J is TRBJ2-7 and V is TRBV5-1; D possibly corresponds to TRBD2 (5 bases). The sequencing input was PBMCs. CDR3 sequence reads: CASSLIGDEQYF. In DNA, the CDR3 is TGCGCCAGCAGCTTGATCGGGGACGAGCAGTACTTC.